This T cell receptor (beta chain) was identified during a study of cytomegalovirus exposure and HLA in healthy donors. Across the whole study: Findings of an earlier analysis included around 120 million unique TCR beta sequences from 180 million or so T cells.

Turning to this clone: Its specificity is unknown.

The CDR3 spans 16 residues. The V and J ends lost 4 bases and 5 bases, in that order; junction bases with no gene match: 9. Germline V gives CDR1 SGHVS, CDR2 FQNEAQ. Whole-study findings and limits: Later analysis showed TCR association rates varying by HLA locus, highest for DRB1 and lowest for HLA-C. TCR beta chains numbering some 150 were designated cytomegalovirus-associated.

Primers included in the PCR were 60 Vbeta and 13 Jbeta primers. Here immunoSEQ multiplex PCR was the method, and the copy in TCRdb shows in-frame clones only, minus some. The data show about 160,000 clones, 75% to 90% seen once. The chain joins TRBV7-8 to TRBJ2-1; 9 positions agree with TRBD2. Source material: PBMCs. The receptor was isolated from a male donor in good health and CMV-seropositive. The CDR3 spells CASSSQRGELDNEQFF. The CDR3 DNA reads as TGTGCCAGCAGCTCCCAGCGGGGGGAGCTCGACAATGAGCAGTTCTTC.